The TCR beta chain described here comes from a study of CD8+ T cells in alopecia areata. The sequencing template was cDNA reverse transcribed from extracted RNA. TCRdb's copy holds only in-frame clones and misses some; the assay was immunoSEQ multiplex PCR. The sample gives roughly 250,000 clones, 67% of which show up once; more than 0.95% is in the top ten. Whole-study results and caveats: It was lesional scalp, especially alopecia totalis/universalis, that showed higher clonality than normal scalp. TCR sharing was clearer in mice than between patients, perhaps partly owing to patient HLA diversity. Sequence data from scalp samples additionally include resident alphabeta T cells of normal skin.

There are 16 residues in the CDR3. With 7 bases removed from V and 2 bases from J, the gap between germline ends came to 18 bases. The germline gives CDR1 MNHEY, CDR2 SMNVEV (reference sequence). On this clone itself: The antigen remains unidentified.

Sample: CD4+ T cells sorted from blood, taken at week 0. The chain links TRBV27 to TRBJ2-1, with a tentative D call TRBD2 (6 bases). The source of this sequence is a human donor with alopecia areata. The CDR3, as DNA: TGTGCCAGCACCCTTTTTGGGCGGGGTCCCTACAATGAGCAGTTCTTC. It codes for CASTLFGRGPYNEQFF.